This is a list of T cell receptor beta chains from one sample in a study of T cell responses to AZD1222 COVID-19 vaccine. TCRdb keeps only in-frame clones here, not all; method: immunoSEQ multiplex PCR. The sample gives some 150,000 clones, under 95% of which show up once; 5.2% is in the top ten. The sequences come from peripheral blood, collected on day 0 of AZD1222 vaccination. The receptors originated from an adult in good health. Each CDR3 is given with its conserved first and last residue. The D gene is left open where the match is weak. The listing skips clone size in some rows; elsewhere it reads once, few, many or a size class.

cdr3_length: 13; d_call: .; j_call: TRBJ2-3; v_call: TRBV7-9; clone_size: once; cdr3_nt: TGTGCCAGCAAGCTCGGATCCACAGATGGGCAGTATTTT; cdr3_aa: CASKLGSTDGQYF
cdr3_length: 15; d_call: .; j_call: TRBJ2-7; v_call: TRBV6-5; clone_size: .; cdr3_nt: TGTGCCAGCAAAGAGGGGGGCCCGGTTGCCTACGAGCAGTACTTC; cdr3_aa: CASKEGGPVAYEQYF
cdr3_length: 15; d_call: TRBD1; j_call: TRBJ1-5; v_call: TRBV27; clone_size: .; cdr3_nt: TGTGCCAGCAGTTTATCAGCGACAGGGAGACAGCCCCAGCATTTT; cdr3_aa: CASSLSATGRQPQHF
cdr3_length: 15; d_call: .; j_call: TRBJ1-2; v_call: TRBV6-2/TRBV6-3; clone_size: once; cdr3_nt: TGTGCCAGCAGTTACTCCCGGGGCCGGGGCTATGGCTACACCTTC; cdr3_aa: CASSYSRGRGYGYTF
cdr3_length: 14; d_call: TRBD1; j_call: TRBJ1-2; v_call: TRBV5-6; clone_size: .; cdr3_nt: TGTGCCAGCAGCGCTGGACAGGGGGTCTATGGCTACACCTTC; cdr3_aa: CASSAGQGVYGYTF
cdr3_length: 15; d_call: .; j_call: TRBJ2-5; v_call: TRBV9; clone_size: .; cdr3_nt: TGTGCCAGCAGCGTAGGGAGACAGTACCAAGAGACCCAGTACTTC; cdr3_aa: CASSVGRQYQETQYF
cdr3_length: 14; d_call: .; j_call: TRBJ2-7; v_call: TRBV9; clone_size: .; cdr3_nt: TGTGCCAGCAGCGTAGGAGTTGAGGGCTACGAGCAGTACTTC; cdr3_aa: CASSVGVEGYEQYF
cdr3_length: 11; d_call: .; j_call: TRBJ2-7; v_call: TRBV6-5; clone_size: .; cdr3_nt: TGTGCCAGCAGTCTCGGGAACGAGCAGTACTTC; cdr3_aa: CASSLGNEQYF
cdr3_length: 16; d_call: TRBD1; j_call: TRBJ1-1; v_call: TRBV2; clone_size: .; cdr3_nt: TGTGCCAGCAGGGGTGCTACAGGGGAAATGAGCACTGAAGCTTTCTTT; cdr3_aa: CASRGATGEMSTEAFF
cdr3_length: 15; d_call: .; j_call: TRBJ2-7; v_call: TRBV6-5; clone_size: many; cdr3_nt: TGTGCCAGCAGTTACTCTGGGGGGCCATCCTACGAGCAGTACTTC; cdr3_aa: CASSYSGGPSYEQYF
cdr3_length: 11; d_call: .; j_call: TRBJ2-7; v_call: TRBV12-3/TRBV12-4; clone_size: .; cdr3_nt: TGTGCCAGCAGAAGGAGGGGCTCGAAGGTCTTC; cdr3_aa: CASRRRGSKVF
cdr3_length: 12; d_call: .; j_call: TRBJ1-5; v_call: TRBV12-3/TRBV12-4; clone_size: .; cdr3_nt: TGTGCCAGCAGTTATGGCGATCAGCCCCAGCATTTT; cdr3_aa: CASSYGDQPQHF
cdr3_length: 14; d_call: .; j_call: TRBJ2-7; v_call: TRBV7-8; clone_size: once; cdr3_nt: TGTGCCAGCAGCTCCGGGTCGCGTAGTCTCGAGCAGTACTTC; cdr3_aa: CASSSGSRSLEQYF
cdr3_length: 16; d_call: .; j_call: TRBJ2-2; v_call: TRBV7-2; clone_size: .; cdr3_nt: TGTGCCAGCAGCTTAGTATGGTGGAGGGCAAAAGGGGAGCTGTTTTTT; cdr3_aa: CASSLVWWRAKGELFF
cdr3_length: 15; d_call: .; j_call: TRBJ1-1; v_call: TRBV7-9; clone_size: .; cdr3_nt: TGTGCCAGCAGCTTAGCCGGGGGCGCGAGCACTGAAGCTTTCTTT; cdr3_aa: CASSLAGGASTEAFF
cdr3_length: 15; d_call: TRBD1; j_call: TRBJ1-6; v_call: TRBV11-2; clone_size: once; cdr3_nt: TGTGCCAGCACCCCCACAGGGGAGGGGATTTCACCCCTCCACTTT; cdr3_aa: CASTPTGEGISPLHF
cdr3_length: 15; d_call: TRBD1; j_call: TRBJ1-2; v_call: TRBV24-1; clone_size: .; cdr3_nt: TGTGCCACCAGTGATTTGGACACAGGGGTCTATGGCTACACCTTC; cdr3_aa: CATSDLDTGVYGYTF
cdr3_length: 13; d_call: .; j_call: TRBJ2-7; v_call: TRBV10-2; clone_size: .; cdr3_nt: TGCGCCAGCGGCGAGCGGAGCCTCTACGAGCAGTACTTC; cdr3_aa: CASGERSLYEQYF
cdr3_length: 17; d_call: TRBD2; j_call: TRBJ2-3; v_call: TRBV7-3; clone_size: .; cdr3_nt: TGTGCCAGCAGCCCCTACCGGACTAGCGGGGGCCTTGGTACGCAGTATTTT; cdr3_aa: CASSPYRTSGGLGTQYF
cdr3_length: 13; d_call: .; j_call: TRBJ2-1; v_call: TRBV2; clone_size: .; cdr3_nt: TGTGCCTGCACCGGGACGTCTAACAATGAGCAGTTCTTC; cdr3_aa: CACTGTSNNEQFF
cdr3_length: 16; d_call: .; j_call: TRBJ1-5; v_call: TRBV7-2; clone_size: .; cdr3_nt: TGTGCCAGCAGCTTAGCTCCGGCAGGGAGGGCTCAGCCCCAGCATTTT; cdr3_aa: CASSLAPAGRAQPQHF
cdr3_length: 15; d_call: .; j_call: TRBJ1-2; v_call: TRBV27; clone_size: .; cdr3_nt: TGTGCCAGCAGTCCCTACCCCGACAGTAACTATGGCTACACCTTC; cdr3_aa: CASSPYPDSNYGYTF
cdr3_length: 11; d_call: .; j_call: TRBJ2-2; v_call: TRBV12-3/TRBV12-4; clone_size: .; cdr3_nt: TGTGCCAGCAGTATAACCGGGGAGCTGTTTTTT; cdr3_aa: CASSITGELFF
cdr3_length: 15; d_call: TRBD2; j_call: TRBJ2-7; v_call: TRBV6-4; clone_size: .; cdr3_nt: TGTGCCAGCAGTGAATCCCCTAGCGGGGTCTACGAGCAGTACTTC; cdr3_aa: CASSESPSGVYEQYF
cdr3_length: 16; d_call: .; j_call: TRBJ2-1; v_call: TRBV29-1; clone_size: .; cdr3_nt: TGCAGCGTTGTCTTGGTTTTGGGCACCCCCTACAATGAGCAGTTCTTC; cdr3_aa: CSVVLVLGTPYNEQFF
cdr3_length: 17; d_call: TRBD1; j_call: TRBJ1-5; v_call: TRBV6-2/TRBV6-3; clone_size: .; cdr3_nt: TGTGCCAGCAGTCTTAATACCGGGACAGGCTCCAATCAGCCCCAGCATTTT; cdr3_aa: CASSLNTGTGSNQPQHF
cdr3_length: 14; d_call: .; j_call: TRBJ2-2; v_call: TRBV4-2; clone_size: .; cdr3_nt: TGTGCCAGCAGCCAAGATACACCCCAAGGCGGGCTGTTTTTT; cdr3_aa: CASSQDTPQGGLFF
cdr3_length: 14; d_call: TRBD1; j_call: TRBJ2-5; v_call: TRBV11-3; clone_size: .; cdr3_nt: TGTGCCAGCAGCTACCGTGGACAGGCGGAGACCCAGTACTTC; cdr3_aa: CASSYRGQAETQYF
cdr3_length: 14; d_call: .; j_call: TRBJ2-7; v_call: TRBV7-9; clone_size: once; cdr3_nt: TGTGCCAGCAGGGGGGGTCGGGACTCCTACGAGCAGTACTTC; cdr3_aa: CASRGGRDSYEQYF
cdr3_length: 16; d_call: TRBD2; j_call: TRBJ2-7; v_call: TRBV7-9; clone_size: few; cdr3_nt: TGTGCCAGCAGCTTACCGGGGGGACTAGCGGTCTACGAGCAGTACTTC; cdr3_aa: CASSLPGGLAVYEQYF
cdr3_length: 14; d_call: TRBD1; j_call: TRBJ2-5; v_call: TRBV5-1; clone_size: .; cdr3_nt: TGCGCCAGCAGCTTGGGGACAGGGCAAGAGACCCAGTACTTC; cdr3_aa: CASSLGTGQETQYF
cdr3_length: 15; d_call: .; j_call: TRBJ2-1; v_call: TRBV6-5; clone_size: .; cdr3_nt: TGTGCCAGCAGTCCTTCTAGCGCCTACTACAATGAGCAGTTCTTC; cdr3_aa: CASSPSSAYYNEQFF
cdr3_length: 15; d_call: .; j_call: TRBJ2-1; v_call: TRBV11-1; clone_size: .; cdr3_nt: TGTGCCAGCAGCCCCAGGGAGAGAGCTGACAATGAGCAGTTCTTC; cdr3_aa: CASSPRERADNEQFF
cdr3_length: 16; d_call: TRBD1; j_call: TRBJ1-6; v_call: TRBV12-5; clone_size: .; cdr3_nt: TGTGCTAGTGGTCCTGGTACAGGGGGCTTTCGATCACCCCTCCACTTT; cdr3_aa: CASGPGTGGFRSPLHF
cdr3_length: 11; d_call: .; j_call: TRBJ2-7; v_call: TRBV10-3; clone_size: .; cdr3_nt: TGTGCCATCAAGGCGGGGAACGAGCAGTACTTC; cdr3_aa: CAIKAGNEQYF
cdr3_length: 13; d_call: .; j_call: TRBJ2-3; v_call: TRBV7-8; clone_size: .; cdr3_nt: TGTGCCAGCAGCTTAGGCTTCGGGGATACGCAGTATTTT; cdr3_aa: CASSLGFGDTQYF
cdr3_length: 13; d_call: .; j_call: TRBJ2-7; v_call: TRBV5-5; clone_size: .; cdr3_nt: TGTGCCAGCAGCTTGGGCAGGGGGGACGAGCAGTACTTC; cdr3_aa: CASSLGRGDEQYF
cdr3_length: 14; d_call: .; j_call: TRBJ2-3; v_call: TRBV3-1/TRBV3-2; clone_size: .; cdr3_nt: TGTGCCAGCAGCGCACTGTCTAGCACAGATACGCAGTATTTT; cdr3_aa: CASSALSSTDTQYF
cdr3_length: 15; d_call: TRBD2; j_call: TRBJ2-7; v_call: TRBV5-1; clone_size: .; cdr3_nt: TGCGCCAGCAGCTTTGGTCCTAGCGGGAGTTACGAGCAGTACTTC; cdr3_aa: CASSFGPSGSYEQYF
cdr3_length: 20; d_call: TRBD2; j_call: TRBJ2-2; v_call: TRBV4-1; clone_size: .; cdr3_nt: TGCGCCAGCAGCCAAGTGGCCCTGGTGGGAGCGGGGGCCCACACCGGGGAGCTGTTTTTT; cdr3_aa: CASSQVALVGAGAHTGELFF
cdr3_length: 13; d_call: TRBD1; j_call: TRBJ1-2; v_call: TRBV15; clone_size: few; cdr3_nt: TGTGCCACCAGCAAGACAGGGATGAGCGGCTACACCTTC; cdr3_aa: CATSKTGMSGYTF
cdr3_length: 16; d_call: TRBD2; j_call: TRBJ2-1; v_call: TRBV11-3; clone_size: .; cdr3_nt: TGTGCCAGCAGCTTAAGGTCTAGCGGGGGGGCCAATGAGCAGTTCTTC; cdr3_aa: CASSLRSSGGANEQFF
cdr3_length: 14; d_call: TRBD1; j_call: TRBJ1-2; v_call: TRBV2; clone_size: .; cdr3_nt: TGTGCCAGCACCCTAGGGACAGTTCTTTATGGCTACACCTTC; cdr3_aa: CASTLGTVLYGYTF
cdr3_length: 16; d_call: .; j_call: TRBJ2-3; v_call: TRBV5-4; clone_size: .; cdr3_nt: TGTGCCAGCAGCTTGGCGTTTACAGGTAGCACAGATACGCAGTATTTT; cdr3_aa: CASSLAFTGSTDTQYF
cdr3_length: 14; d_call: .; j_call: TRBJ1-1; v_call: TRBV4-1; clone_size: .; cdr3_nt: TGCGCCAGCAGCCAAGTCCCTGGACAGTCTGAAGCTTTCTTT; cdr3_aa: CASSQVPGQSEAFF
cdr3_length: 15; d_call: .; j_call: TRBJ1-6; v_call: TRBV18; clone_size: .; cdr3_nt: TGTGCCAGCTCACCAGGAGAGTCCTATAATTCACCCCTCCACTTT; cdr3_aa: CASSPGESYNSPLHF
cdr3_length: 15; d_call: .; j_call: TRBJ2-3; v_call: TRBV9; clone_size: .; cdr3_nt: TGTGCCAGCAGCCCAAGGGACCAAACGCCAGATACGCAGTATTTT; cdr3_aa: CASSPRDQTPDTQYF
cdr3_length: 15; d_call: .; j_call: TRBJ2-3; v_call: TRBV6-4; clone_size: .; cdr3_nt: TGTGCCAGCAGCGAAGACGGGGGAAGCACAGATACGCAGTATTTT; cdr3_aa: CASSEDGGSTDTQYF
cdr3_length: 14; d_call: TRBD1; j_call: TRBJ1-6; v_call: TRBV5-1; clone_size: few; cdr3_nt: TGCGCCAGCAGGGTGGACAGGGGGAGTTCACCCCTCCACTTT; cdr3_aa: CASRVDRGSSPLHF
cdr3_length: 14; d_call: .; j_call: TRBJ2-3; v_call: TRBV7-9; clone_size: .; cdr3_nt: TGTGCCAGCACCCCCCGTGGTGCGGCAGATACGCAGTATTTT; cdr3_aa: CASTPRGAADTQYF
cdr3_length: 12; d_call: .; j_call: TRBJ1-1; v_call: TRBV7-2; clone_size: .; cdr3_nt: TGTGCCAGCAGCCTCAGAAACCTTGAAGCTTTCTTT; cdr3_aa: CASSLRNLEAFF